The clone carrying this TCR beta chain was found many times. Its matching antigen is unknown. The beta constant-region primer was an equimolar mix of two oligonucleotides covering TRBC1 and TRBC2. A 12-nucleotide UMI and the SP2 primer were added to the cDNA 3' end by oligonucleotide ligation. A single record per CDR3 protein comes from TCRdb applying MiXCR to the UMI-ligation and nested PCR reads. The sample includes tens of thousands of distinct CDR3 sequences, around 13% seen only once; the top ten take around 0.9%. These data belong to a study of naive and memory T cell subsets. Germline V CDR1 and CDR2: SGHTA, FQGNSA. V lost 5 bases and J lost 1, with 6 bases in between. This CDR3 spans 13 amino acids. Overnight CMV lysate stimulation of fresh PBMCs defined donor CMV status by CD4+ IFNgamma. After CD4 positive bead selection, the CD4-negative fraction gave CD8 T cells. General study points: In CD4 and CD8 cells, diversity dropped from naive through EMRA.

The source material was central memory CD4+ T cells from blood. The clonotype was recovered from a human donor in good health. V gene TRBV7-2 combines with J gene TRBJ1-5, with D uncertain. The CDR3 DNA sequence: TGTGCCAGCAGCCAGAGGAGCAATCAGCCCCAGCATTTT. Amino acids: CASSQRSNQPQHF.